This T cell receptor (beta chain) appears in the sequencing data of a study of cytomegalovirus exposure and HLA in healthy donors. Study details: Of some 400 genotyped donors, approximately 80% clustered with self-reported Caucasian donors.

The CDR3 has 16 residues. Germline CDR1 SEHNR, CDR2 FQNEAQ (reference sequence). Trimming at V came to 4 bases and at J to 3 bases, leaving 6 bases not matched to a gene. The PCR had 60 Vbeta and 13 Jbeta primers. The table came from immunoSEQ multiplex PCR; TCRdb's copy has only in-frame clones and leaves some out. The sample comprises some 130,000 clones, about 80% of which are singletons, and about 2% rests with the top ten. All the people who gave samples were healthy bone marrow donors. The chain employs TRBV7-9 and TRBJ2-1, with 10 bases matching TRBD2. The receptor was isolated from a man aged 18-30 years in good health and CMV-seronegative. The sample was PBMCs. The CDR3 DNA reads as TGTGCCAGCAGCTATTCTAGCGGGGGTTACTACAATGAGCAGTTCTTC. It encodes CASSYSSGGYYNEQFF.